These T cell receptor beta chains were read from a single sample in a study of shared clonotypes between healthy human individuals. Sequencing was performed with immunoSEQ multiplex PCR; in TCRdb, only in-frame clones are kept and a portion is missing. Of about 580,000 clones listed, 98% are singletons. Material for sequencing was naive CD8+ T cells sorted from blood. The receptors here all came from a man aged 30 to 45 in good health. Each CDR3 is given with its conserved first and last residue.

cdr3_length | j_call | v_call | cdr3_aa
13 | TRBJ2-5 | TRBV7-8 | CASSPTGAETQYF
14 | TRBJ2-1 | TRBV27 | CASSGLAGNNEQFF
18 | TRBJ2-6 | TRBV28 | CATTPPLKGATGANVLTF
12 | TRBJ2-7 | TRBV5-6 | CASGGRPYEQYF
14 | TRBJ2-1 | TRBV29-1 | CSAEGLAGEREQFF
15 | TRBJ2-2 | TRBV7-8 | CASSPTSGRTGELFF
17 | TRBJ2-1 | TRBV5-4 | CASSSLISGWVGNEQFF
13 | TRBJ2-5 | TRBV9 | CASSVRLGETQYF
13 | TRBJ2-7 | TRBV28 | CASTNPPAYEQYF
13 | TRBJ1-1 | TRBV27 | CASSKTGIRQAFF
13 | TRBJ2-1 | TRBV28 | CASHLAGNNEQFF
15 | TRBJ2-1 | TRBV27 | CASSLSGLASNEQFF
13 | TRBJ2-1 | TRBV29-1 | CSARTSGGDEQFF
16 | TRBJ2-1 | TRBV5-1 | CASSLGLPSSYNEQFF
15 | TRBJ2-7 | TRBV7-8 | CASSKRTVSSYEQYF
13 | TRBJ1-2 | TRBV6-5 | CASSMGGTYGYTF
15 | TRBJ2-1 | TRBV5-1 | CASSLSGFNYNEQFF
12 | TRBJ2-5 | TRBV11-2 | CASSSIRDIQNF
12 | TRBJ1-1 | TRBV29-1 | CSVEGSTTEAFF
15 | TRBJ2-7 | TRBV5-8 | CASSFETTSFYEQYF
15 | TRBJ2-3 | TRBV9 | CASSVTAGATDTQYF
21 | TRBJ2-1 | TRBV4-2 | CASSHNPSGRASDKSYNEQFF
15 | TRBJ1-5 | TRBV19 | CASKRELGRKEPQHF